Sequencing of this TCR beta chain was carried out in a study of blood T cells in healthy people across ages. Isolation of PBMCs gave at least 7 million cells per sample. The sample holds a few counts of this clonotype. Its antigen is unknown. Primers used in a second PCR of about 6 to 12 cycles were a sample-barcoded 5' primer and a J-beta primer mix. Every sample gave at least 3 million paired-end reads containing CDR3. Each CDR3 protein gets one entry after TCRdb re-called the 5' RACE reads with MiXCR. The table includes 1 million to 1.2 million distinct CDR3 sequences, around two fifths detected once. The germline V and J ends were trimmed by 2 bases and 2 bases, with 7 bases remaining between them. Looked up from germline, CDR1 is DFQATT and CDR2 is SNEGSKA (reference sequence). The CDR3 has 12 amino acids. Study observations and caveats: Naive T cell percentage showed a strong correlation with TCR beta diversity.

Sequencing input: blood. The clonotype was recovered from a man between 18 and 29 years old in good health. V usage is TRBV20-1 and J usage is TRBJ2-7, with D possibly matching TRBD1 (5 bases). In DNA, the CDR3 is TGCAGTGCTAGAAAAGGGGCCTACGAGCAGTACTTC. This encodes CSARKGAYEQYF.